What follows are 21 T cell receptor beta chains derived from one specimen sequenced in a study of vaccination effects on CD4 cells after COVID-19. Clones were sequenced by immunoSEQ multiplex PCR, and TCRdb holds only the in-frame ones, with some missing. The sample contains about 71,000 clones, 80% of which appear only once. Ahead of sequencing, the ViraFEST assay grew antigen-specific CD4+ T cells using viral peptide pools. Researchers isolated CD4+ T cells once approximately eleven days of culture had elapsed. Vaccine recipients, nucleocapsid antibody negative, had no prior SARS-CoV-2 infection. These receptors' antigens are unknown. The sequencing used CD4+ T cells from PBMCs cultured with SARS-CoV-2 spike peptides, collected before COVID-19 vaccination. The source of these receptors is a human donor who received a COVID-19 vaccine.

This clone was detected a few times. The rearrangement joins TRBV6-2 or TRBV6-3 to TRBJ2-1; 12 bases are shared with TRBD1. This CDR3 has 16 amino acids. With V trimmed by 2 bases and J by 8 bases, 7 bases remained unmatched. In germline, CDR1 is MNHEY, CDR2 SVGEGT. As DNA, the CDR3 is TGTGCCAGCAGTTACGGGACAGGGGGCGCATGGTATGAGCAGTTCTTC. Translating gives CASSYGTGGAWYEQFF.

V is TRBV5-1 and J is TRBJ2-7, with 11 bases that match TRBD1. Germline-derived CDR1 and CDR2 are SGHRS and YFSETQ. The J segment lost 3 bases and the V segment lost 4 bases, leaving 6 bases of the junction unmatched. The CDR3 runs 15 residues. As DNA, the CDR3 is TGCGCCAGCAGCCCCGGGACAGGGGGTTTCTACGAGCAGTACGTC. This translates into CASSPGTGGFYEQYV.

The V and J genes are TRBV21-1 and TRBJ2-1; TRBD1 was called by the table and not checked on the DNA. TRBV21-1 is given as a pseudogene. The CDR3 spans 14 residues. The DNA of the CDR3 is TGTGCCAGCAGGGGACAGGGTTTCTACAATGAGCAGTTCTTC. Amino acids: CASRGQGFYNEQFF.

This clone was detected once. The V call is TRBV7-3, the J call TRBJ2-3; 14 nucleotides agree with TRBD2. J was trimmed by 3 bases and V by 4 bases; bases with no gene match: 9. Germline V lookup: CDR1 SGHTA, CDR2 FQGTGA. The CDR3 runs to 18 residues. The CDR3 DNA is TGTGCCAGCAGCTCACCGGGACTAGCGGGGGAAAGGACAGATACGCAGTATTTT. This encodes CASSSPGLAGERTDTQYF.

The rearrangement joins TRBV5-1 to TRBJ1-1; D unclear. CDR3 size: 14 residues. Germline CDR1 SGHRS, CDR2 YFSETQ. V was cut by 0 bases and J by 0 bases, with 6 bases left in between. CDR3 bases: TGCGCCAGCAGCTTGGACGTCGTGAACACTGAAGCTTTCTTT. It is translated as CASSLDVVNTEAFF. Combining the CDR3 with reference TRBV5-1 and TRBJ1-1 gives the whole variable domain KAGVTQTPRYLIKTRGQQVTLSCSPISGHRSVSWYQQTPGQGLQFLFEYFSETQRNKGNFPGRFSGRQFSNSRSEMNVSTLELGDSALYLCASSLDVVNTEAFFGQGTRLTVV.

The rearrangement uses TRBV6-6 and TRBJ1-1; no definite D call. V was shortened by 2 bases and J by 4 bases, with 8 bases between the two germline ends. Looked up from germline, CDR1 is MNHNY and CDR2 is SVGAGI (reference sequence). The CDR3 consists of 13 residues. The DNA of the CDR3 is TGTGCCAGCAGTTACGGTTCGGCCACTGAAGCTTTCTTT. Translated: CASSYGSATEAFF.

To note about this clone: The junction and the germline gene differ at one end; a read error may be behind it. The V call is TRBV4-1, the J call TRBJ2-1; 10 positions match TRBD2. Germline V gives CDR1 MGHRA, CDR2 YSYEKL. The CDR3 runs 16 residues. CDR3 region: CASRQAGGRSYNEQFF. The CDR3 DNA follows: TGCGCCAGCAGACAAGCGGGGGGGCGGTCCTACAATGAGCAGTTCTTC.

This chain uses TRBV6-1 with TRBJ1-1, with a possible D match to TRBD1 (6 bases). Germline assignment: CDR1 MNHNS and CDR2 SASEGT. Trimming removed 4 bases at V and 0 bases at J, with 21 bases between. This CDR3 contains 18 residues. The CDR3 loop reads CASSGIWAGALMNTEAFF. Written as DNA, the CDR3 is TGTGCCAGCAGTGGCATTTGGGCAGGGGCGCTTATGAACACTGAAGCTTTCTTT.

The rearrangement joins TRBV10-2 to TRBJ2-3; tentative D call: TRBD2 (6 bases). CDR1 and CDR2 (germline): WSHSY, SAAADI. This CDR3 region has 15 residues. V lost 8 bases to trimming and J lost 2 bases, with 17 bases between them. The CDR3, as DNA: TGCGCCAGCGCTCCGGGGGACCTTCTCACAGATACGCAGTATTTT. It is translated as CASAPGDLLTDTQYF.

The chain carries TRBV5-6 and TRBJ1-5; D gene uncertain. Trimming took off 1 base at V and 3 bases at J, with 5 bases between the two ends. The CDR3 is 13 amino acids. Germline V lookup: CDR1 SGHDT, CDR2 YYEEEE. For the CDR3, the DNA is TGTGCCAGCAGCTTGAGGGTCAATCAGCCCCAGCATTTT. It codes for CASSLRVNQPQHF.

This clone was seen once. The CDR3 spells CASSYRTYNEQFF. In DNA form, the CDR3 reads TGTGCCAGCAGTTACCGGACATACAATGAGCAGTTCTTC. This rearrangement joins TRBV6-5 to TRBJ2-1, with D tentatively TRBD1 (5 bases). Looked up from germline, CDR1 is MNHEY and CDR2 is SVGAGI. The CDR3 covers 13 residues. Trimming took off 2 bases at V and 4 bases at J, with 6 bases between the two ends.

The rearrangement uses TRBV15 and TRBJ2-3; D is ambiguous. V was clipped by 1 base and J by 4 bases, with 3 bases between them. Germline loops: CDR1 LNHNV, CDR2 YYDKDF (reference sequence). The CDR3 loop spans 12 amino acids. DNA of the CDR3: TGTGCCACCAGCAGAGCCTCAGATACGCAGTATTTT. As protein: CATSRASDTQYF. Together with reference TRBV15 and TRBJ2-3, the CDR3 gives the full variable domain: DAMVIQNPRYQVTQFGKPVTLSCSQTLNHNVMYWYQQKSSQAPKLLFHYYDKDFNNEADTPDNFQSRRPNTSFCFLDIRSPGLGDTAMYLCATSRASDTQYFGPGTRLTVL.

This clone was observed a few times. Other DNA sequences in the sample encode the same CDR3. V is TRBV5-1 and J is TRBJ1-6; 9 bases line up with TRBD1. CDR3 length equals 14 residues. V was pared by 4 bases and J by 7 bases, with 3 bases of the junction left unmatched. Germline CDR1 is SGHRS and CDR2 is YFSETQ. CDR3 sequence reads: CASSLGTGNSPLHF. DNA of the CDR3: TGCGCCAGCAGCCTCGGGACAGGGAATTCACCCCTCCACTTT.

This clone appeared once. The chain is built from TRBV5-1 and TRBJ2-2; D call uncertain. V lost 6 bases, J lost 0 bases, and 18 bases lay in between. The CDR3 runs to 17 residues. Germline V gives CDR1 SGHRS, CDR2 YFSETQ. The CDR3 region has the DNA TGCGCCAGCACCAAGTCATCCCGGGTTTCGAACACCGGGGAGCTGTTTTTT. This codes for CASTKSSRVSNTGELFF.

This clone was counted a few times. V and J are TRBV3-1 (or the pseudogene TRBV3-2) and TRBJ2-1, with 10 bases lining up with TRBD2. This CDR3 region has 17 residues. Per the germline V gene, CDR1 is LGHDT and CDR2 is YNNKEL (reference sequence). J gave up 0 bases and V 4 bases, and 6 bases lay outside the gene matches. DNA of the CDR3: TGTGCCAGCAGCCGCCCGGGACTAGCGAGCTCCTACAATGAGCAGTTCTTC. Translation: CASSRPGLASSYNEQFF.

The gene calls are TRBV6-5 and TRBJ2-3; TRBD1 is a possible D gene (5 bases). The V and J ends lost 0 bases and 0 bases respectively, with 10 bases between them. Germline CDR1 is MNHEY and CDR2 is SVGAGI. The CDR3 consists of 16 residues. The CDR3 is CASSYSKGSSTDTQYF. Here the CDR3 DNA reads TGTGCCAGCAGTTACTCGAAGGGGTCTAGCACAGATACGCAGTATTTT.

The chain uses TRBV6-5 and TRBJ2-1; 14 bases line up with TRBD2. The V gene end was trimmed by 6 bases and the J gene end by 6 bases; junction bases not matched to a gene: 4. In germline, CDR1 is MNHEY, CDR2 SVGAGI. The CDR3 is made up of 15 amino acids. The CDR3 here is CASSRTSGGINEQFF. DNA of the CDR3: TGTGCCAGCAGCCGGACTAGCGGGGGGATCAATGAGCAGTTCTTC.

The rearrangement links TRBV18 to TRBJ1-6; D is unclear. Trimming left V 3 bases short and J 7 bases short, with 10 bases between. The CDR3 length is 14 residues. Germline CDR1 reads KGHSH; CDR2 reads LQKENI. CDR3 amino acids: CASSPGSANSPLHF. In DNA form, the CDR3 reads TGTGCCAGCTCACCTGGAAGTGCGAATTCACCCCTCCACTTT.

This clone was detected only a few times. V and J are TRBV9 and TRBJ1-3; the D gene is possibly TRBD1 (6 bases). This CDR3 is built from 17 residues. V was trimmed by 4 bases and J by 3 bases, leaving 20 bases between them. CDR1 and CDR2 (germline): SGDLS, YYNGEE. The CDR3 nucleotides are TGTGCCAGCAGCCCGAGTCAGGGGAAGGTCGGTGGAAACACCATATATTTT. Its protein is CASSPSQGKVGGNTIYF.

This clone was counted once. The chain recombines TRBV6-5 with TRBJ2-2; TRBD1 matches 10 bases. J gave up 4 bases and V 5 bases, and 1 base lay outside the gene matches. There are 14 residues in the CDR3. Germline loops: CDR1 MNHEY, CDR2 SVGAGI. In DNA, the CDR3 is TGTGCCAGCAGTCGACAGGGGGCCACCGGGGAGCTGTTTTTT. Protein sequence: CASSRQGATGELFF.

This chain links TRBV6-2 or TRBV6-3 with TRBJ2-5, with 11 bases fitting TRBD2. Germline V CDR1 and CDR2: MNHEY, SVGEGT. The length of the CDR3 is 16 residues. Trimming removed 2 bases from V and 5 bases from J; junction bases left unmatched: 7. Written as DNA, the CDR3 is TGTGCCAGCAGTTACGGGACTAGCGGACCCTGGGAGACCCAGTACTTC. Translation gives CASSYGTSGPWETQYF.